This TCR beta chain is drawn from a study of T cell repertoires in cytomegalovirus infection. As concerns this clonotype: What it binds is unknown.

Trimming took off 5 bases at V and 6 bases at J, with 5 bases between the two ends. CDR3 size: 12 residues. Germline CDR1 is SGHTA and CDR2 is FQGNSA. MiXCR, applied by TCRdb to the reads, yields one record per CDR3 protein. The repertoire holds 640,000 or so distinct CDR3 sequences, with 30% to 40% as singletons. The chain combines TRBV7-2 with TRBJ2-6; no firm D call. The clonotype was recovered from a human donor in good health (CMV status not recorded). Some clones in this sample may be carry-over from other donors' samples. The material was cultured PBMCs, obtained from culture after CMV antigen stimulation. The CDR3 DNA follows: TGTGCCAGCAGCCGCCAGGCCAACGTCCTGACTTTC. Protein product: CASSRQANVLTF.